The source of this T cell receptor (beta chain) is a study of OX40 agonist ivuxolimab in advanced cancers. Study-level points and caveats: In general, CD8+ T cells held more expanded clones than CD4+ did, on average. Among the lowest levels of clonal expansion were found in partial responders at 0.1-3.0 mg/kg.

Profiled with immunoSEQ multiplex PCR; TCRdb holds only in-frame clones, not every one. This sample carries roughly 76,000 clones, 80% to 95% of them seen once, and the ten largest clones take 5.9%. About this clone itself: Antigen specificity is unknown.

Systemic immunosuppression or autoimmune disease history was grounds to exclude patients. The clonotype comes from an adult with an advanced solid tumor such as melanoma, head and neck, liver or kidney cancer. The sample in question was CD4+ or CD8+ T cells sorted from blood, obtained in a trial of the OX40 agonist ivuxolimab.

CDR3 sequence (DNA): TGCGCCAGCAGTCAGTCTAGACAGTGCGACTACGAGCAGTACTTC. Translated, it gives CASSQSRQCDYEQYF. This chain joins TRBV23-1 and TRBJ2-7, with D tentatively TRBD1 (5 bases). TRBV23-1 counts as an open reading frame of uncertain function. Deletions cut 3 bases from V and 3 bases from J, with 15 bases between. This CDR3 has 15 amino acids.